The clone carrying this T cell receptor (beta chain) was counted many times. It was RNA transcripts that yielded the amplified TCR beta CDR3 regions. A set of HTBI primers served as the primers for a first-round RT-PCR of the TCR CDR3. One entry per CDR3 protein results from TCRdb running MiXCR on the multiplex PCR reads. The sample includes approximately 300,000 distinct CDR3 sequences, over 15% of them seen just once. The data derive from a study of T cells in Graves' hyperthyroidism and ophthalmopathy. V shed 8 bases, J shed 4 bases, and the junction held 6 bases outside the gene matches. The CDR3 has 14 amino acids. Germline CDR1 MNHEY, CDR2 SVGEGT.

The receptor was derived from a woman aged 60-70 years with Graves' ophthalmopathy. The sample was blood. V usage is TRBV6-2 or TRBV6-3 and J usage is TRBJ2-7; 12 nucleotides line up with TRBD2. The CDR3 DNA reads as TGTGCCAGCCTTACTGGGACTAGCGGGTACGAGCAGTACTTC. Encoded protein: CASLTGTSGYEQYF.